This TCR beta chain was identified in a study of blood T cell repertoires in COVID-19. The CDR3 contains 14 residues. This clone is a singleton in its sample. Data came from immunoSEQ multiplex PCR; TCRdb stores just in-frame clones and leaves some out. Of fewer than 250,000 clones listed, roughly 85% were seen once; the top ten hold roughly 2.5%. This TCR derives from a woman in her thirties or forties with active or convalescent COVID-19. V and J are TRBV21-1 and TRBJ1-2; TRBD1, as called in the table, went unchecked against the DNA. TRBV21-1 is classified as a pseudogene. Sequencing was carried out using peripheral blood. The CDR3 loop reads CASTVGTVNYGYTF. CDR3 coding DNA: TGTGCCAGCACAGTGGGGACAGTGAACTATGGCTACACCTTC.